This T cell receptor beta chain was found in a study of T cells in tuberculosis. Study overall: A South African cohort included IGRA-negative adolescents, latently infected IGRA-positive adolescents and adults with active tuberculosis. Study-wide results and caveats: The TCR-beta difference was not significant; alpha differences partly reflected length. GMM-specific TCRs were nearer to active tuberculosis alpha repertoires, suggesting expansion. A GMM-specific repertoire classifier reached roughly 87% accuracy, AUROC 0.90.

The table came from immunoSEQ multiplex PCR; TCRdb's copy has only in-frame clones and leaves some out. The sample lists about 43,000 clones, 95% occurring once. With respect to this clone: Its antigen is as yet unknown.

This TCR was recovered from a donor between 10 and 35 years old with latent tuberculosis or without tuberculosis infection. The sample taken for sequencing was PBMCs.

Here the CDR3 reads CASSLGAGSFTDTQYF. The CDR3 DNA follows: TGTGCCAGCAGCTTAGGTGCAGGGTCGTTTACAGATACGCAGTATTTT. The rearrangement links TRBV7-6 to TRBJ2-3; D is perhaps TRBD1 (5 bases). The CDR3 runs to 16 residues. The V and J ends lost 1 base and 3 bases respectively, with 14 bases between them. The germline CDR1 and CDR2 sequences are SGHVS and FNYEAQ.